A single sample gave rise to the 8 T cell receptor beta chains below, sequenced in a study of T-cell reconstitution after alpha-beta-depleted transplantation in children. Unique molecular identifiers were incorporated into the prepared TCRbeta library. TCRdb re-called the PCR reads through MiXCR, storing one row per CDR3 protein. Of approximately 520,000 distinct CDR3 sequences listed, about an eighth were seen once; the top ten hold 12% to 15%. The starting material was PBMCs, mostly from graft donor cells, obtained 180 days after TCRalphabeta/CD19-depleted stem cell transplant. The receptor set was obtained from a female patient aged 2-15 years who had a stem cell transplant for aplastic anemia, so the T cells may come from the graft donor.

This rearrangement joins TRBV5-1 to TRBJ2-4; D not certain. This CDR3 is 14 amino acids long. Germline lookup yields CDR1 SGHRS and CDR2 YFSETQ. Trimming took 1 base from V and 0 from J, leaving 5 bases between them. The CDR3 loop is CASSLWEAKNIQYF. The CDR3 DNA reads as TGCGCCAGCAGCTTGTGGGAAGCCAAAAACATTCAGTACTTC.

Only one count was recorded for this clonotype. At one end, the junction sequence differs from germline, possibly due to a read error. The rearrangement joins TRBV3-1 to TRBJ2-5; TRBD2 is a possible D gene (7 bases). The CDR3 is 15 residues long. CDR1 is LGHDT, CDR2 YNNKEL, per germline (reference sequence). CDR3 nucleotides: TGTGCCACCAGCCACACTAGCGAGGGGGAAGAGACCCAGTACTTC. This sequence encodes CATSHTSEGEETQYF.

The sample holds a few counts of this clonotype. The gene calls are TRBV10-2 and TRBJ2-7, with D maybe TRBD1 (5 bases). Deletions cut 6 bases from V and 6 bases from J, with 15 bases between. Germline lookup yields CDR1 WSHSY and CDR2 SAAADI. The CDR3 extends over 13 amino acids. The CDR3 bases are TGCGCCAGCAGCGACAACAGGAAGGCCGAGCAGTACGTC. Amino acids: CASSDNRKAEQYV.

The V call is TRBV7-9, the J call TRBJ2-5; D not certain. Trimming removed 10 bases at V and 5 bases at J, with 17 bases between. CDR3 size: 13 residues. The V gene's germline CDR1 is SEHNR and CDR2 FQNEAQ (reference sequence). The CDR3 spells CATHRSPQETQYF. The DNA of the CDR3 is TGTGCCACCCATAGAAGTCCGCAGGAGACCCAGTACTTC.

This clonotype was picked up a small number of times. The chain carries TRBV20-1 and TRBJ1-2, with 8 bases aligning to TRBD1. The germline gives CDR1 DFQATT, CDR2 SNEGSKA (reference sequence). V lost 7 bases and J lost 7; bases outside the gene matches: 8. The CDR3 has 12 residues. CDR3 region: CSVGQGARGYTF. The CDR3 DNA reads as TGCAGTGTAGGGCAGGGGGCGCGTGGCTACACCTTC.

There are many counts of this clonotype. The rearrangement joins TRBV12-3 or TRBV12-4 to TRBJ2-3, with 7 bases lining up with TRBD1. V shed 1 base and J 1 base; nucleotides not matched to a gene: 2. CDR3 length: 15 amino acids. The CDR3 sequence is CASSLDGTGTDTQYF. CDR3 in DNA: TGTGCCAGCAGTTTAGACGGGACAGGCACAGATACGCAGTATTTT.

This clonotype was seen more than once but under ten times. The rearrangement uses TRBV6-1 and TRBJ2-5; 8 bases fit TRBD2. This CDR3 spans 15 amino acids. After removal of 6 bases from V and 1 base from J, the junction contained 7 bases not matched to a gene. Germline V gene lookup returns CDR1 MNHNS and CDR2 SASEGT. The CDR3 sequence: CASSPRTSGQETQYF. The DNA for the CDR3 is TGTGCCAGCAGCCCTCGCACTAGCGGCCAAGAGACCCAGTACTTC.

This chain connects TRBV20-1 to TRBJ2-7; possible D gene TRBD1, 6 bases. Trimming removed 0 bases at V and 0 bases at J, with 9 bases between. The CDR3 contains 14 residues. Germline V lookup: CDR1 DFQATT, CDR2 SNEGSKA (reference sequence). The CDR3 reads CSARDVDSSYEQYF. Written as DNA, the CDR3 is TGCAGTGCTAGAGATGTGGACAGCTCCTACGAGCAGTACTTC.